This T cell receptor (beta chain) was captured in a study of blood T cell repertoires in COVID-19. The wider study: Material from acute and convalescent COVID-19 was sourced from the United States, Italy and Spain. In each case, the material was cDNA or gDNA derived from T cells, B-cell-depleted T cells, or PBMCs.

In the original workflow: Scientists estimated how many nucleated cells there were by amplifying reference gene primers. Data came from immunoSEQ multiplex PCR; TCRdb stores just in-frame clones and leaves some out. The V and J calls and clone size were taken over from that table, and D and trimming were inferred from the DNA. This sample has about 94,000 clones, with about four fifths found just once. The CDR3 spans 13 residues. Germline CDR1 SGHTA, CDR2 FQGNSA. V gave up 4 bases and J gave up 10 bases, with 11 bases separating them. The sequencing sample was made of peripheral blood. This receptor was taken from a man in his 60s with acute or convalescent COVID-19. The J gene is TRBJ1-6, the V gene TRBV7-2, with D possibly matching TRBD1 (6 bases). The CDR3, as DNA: TGTGCCAGCAGCTCCAGGGGTGGATCACCCCTCCACTTT. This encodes CASSSRGGSPLHF.